The 13 T cell receptor beta chains below all came from one sample that was sequenced in a study of blood T cell repertoires in COVID-19. Here immunoSEQ multiplex PCR was the method, and the copy in TCRdb shows in-frame clones only, minus some. The table lists 170,000 or so clones, 84% of them singletons. Sequencing used peripheral blood. These receptors all come from a man between 18 and 29 years old with active or convalescent COVID-19.

The rearrangement joins TRBV11-2 to TRBJ1-1, with TRBD1 identical over 7 bases. Losses at the gene ends were 1 base for V and 3 bases for J; bases not matched to a gene: 5. Germline V CDR1 and CDR2: SGHAT, FQNNGV. The CDR3 contains 15 residues. The DNA of the CDR3 is TGTGCCAGCAGCTTAGGTGACAGGGTTTACACTGAAGCTTTCTTT. This sequence encodes CASSLGDRVYTEAFF.

This chain uses TRBV7-8 with TRBJ2-2; the D is unclear. CDR1 and CDR2 from the germline V gene are SGHVS and FQNEAQ. This CDR3 is built from 14 residues. The V end lost 2 bases, the J end lost 4 bases, and 8 bases lay between the germline ends. The CDR3 sequence is CASSLMGPTGELFF. Here the CDR3 DNA reads TGTGCCAGCAGCTTAATGGGCCCCACCGGGGAGCTGTTTTTT.

This clone was observed a handful of times. The chain has TRBV2 and TRBJ2-2; the match to TRBD2 covers 11 bases. Germline V gene sequence: CDR1 SNHLY, CDR2 FYNNEI. After removal of 4 bases from V and 6 bases from J, the junction contained 4 bases not matched to a gene. This CDR3 has 15 amino acids. CDR3 sequence: CASSGIAGGPGELFF. The CDR3 nucleotides read TGTGCCAGCAGTGGTATAGCGGGGGGGCCCGGGGAGCTGTTTTTT.

This clone has a handful of counts. The chain joins TRBV2 to TRBJ2-2; no reliable D call. Trimming shortened V by 5 bases and J by 8 bases, and 9 bases separated the two germline ends. Germline CDR1 reads SNHLY; CDR2 reads FYNNEI. This CDR3 comprises 12 residues. DNA for the CDR3: TGTGCCAGCAGTCGCAGGTCAGGGGAGCTGTTTTTT. This sequence encodes CASSRRSGELFF.

This chain joins TRBV19 and TRBJ1-1; D is perhaps TRBD1 (6 bases). V was shortened by 5 bases and J by 5 bases, with 15 bases between the two germline ends. The CDR3 runs 14 residues. CDR1 is LNHDA and CDR2 is SQIVND in the germline V gene (reference sequence). CDR3 amino acids: CASSRSGRGTEAFF. The CDR3 DNA is TGTGCCAGTAGTCGCTCGGGTAGGGGGACTGAAGCTTTCTTT.

This clone was recorded a few times. The V and J genes are TRBV10-1 and TRBJ1-1; D is unresolved. This CDR3 contains 12 residues. The germline CDR1 and CDR2 sequences are WNHNN and SYGVQD (reference sequence). Trimming left V 3 bases short and J 7 bases short, with 9 bases between. Here the CDR3 reads CASSDLRNEAFF. The DNA for the CDR3 is TGCGCCAGCAGTGACCTCAGAAATGAAGCTTTCTTT.

The rearrangement joins TRBV5-8 to TRBJ1-5; D is possibly TRBD1 (5 bases). The CDR3 runs to 16 residues. V was pared by 6 bases and J by 2 bases, with 18 bases between. In germline, CDR1 is SGHTS, CDR2 YDEGEE. The CDR3 DNA follows: TGTGCCAGCATGGGTTGGAGGGGCAGGGGCAATCAGCCCCAGCATTTT. It codes for CASMGWRGRGNQPQHF.

The rearrangement links TRBV6-6 to TRBJ1-1, with 9 nucleotides matching TRBD1. Germline values: CDR1 MNHNY, CDR2 SVGAGI (reference sequence). This CDR3 is 14 amino acids long. Unmatched junction bases numbered 5, after V lost 4 bases and J lost 5 bases. As DNA, the CDR3 is TGTGCCAGCAGTTGGCAGACAGGGGGTACTGAAGCTTTCTTT. Its translation is CASSWQTGGTEAFF.

V gene TRBV28 combines with J gene TRBJ2-7; 7 nucleotides line up with TRBD1. The CDR3 extends over 12 amino acids. The V and J ends lost 6 bases and 7 bases, in that order; junction bases with no gene match: 6. Germline CDR1 MDHEN, CDR2 SYDVKM. The CDR3 loop is CASRVTGREQYF. CDR3 DNA sequence: TGTGCCAGCAGGGTGACAGGGCGGGAGCAGTACTTC.

The CDR3 spells CASSRRGDRVPSSGFYNEQFF. CDR3 bases: TGTGCCAGCAGCAGAAGGGGGGACAGGGTACCTTCTAGCGGATTCTACAATGAGCAGTTCTTC. The chain joins TRBV2 to TRBJ2-1; 9 nucleotides line up with TRBD1. The CDR3 spans 21 residues. Looked up from germline, CDR1 is SNHLY and CDR2 is FYNNEI. V shed 6 bases, J shed 3 bases, and the junction held 24 bases outside the gene matches.

The V gene is TRBV5-1, the J gene TRBJ2-5, with D possibly matching TRBD1 (7 bases). The V gene's germline CDR1 is SGHRS and CDR2 YFSETQ. The V and J ends lost 0 bases and 3 bases respectively, with 9 bases between them. The CDR3 is 14 residues long. The CDR3 coding sequence is TGCGCCAGCAGCTTGGCCAGGGGGGAAGAGACCCAGTACTTC. Translated: CASSLARGEETQYF.

This chain uses TRBV12-3 or TRBV12-4 with TRBJ2-1, with TRBD2 matching over 10 bases. CDR3 size: 13 residues. The ends lost 6 bases at V and 8 bases at J; junction bases unmatched: 4. Here the CDR3 DNA reads TGTGCCAGCAGAGCGGGGGGGCCCTATGAGCAGTTCTTC. This encodes CASRAGGPYEQFF.

The count of this clone is one. CDR3 sequence reads: CASSSIYGYTF. The DNA of the CDR3 is TGTGCCAGCAGCTCTATATATGGCTACACCTTC. The V and J genes are TRBV7-6 and TRBJ1-2; no clear D. This CDR3 has 11 residues. V was clipped by 4 bases and J by 5 bases, with 5 bases between them. Germline loops: CDR1 SGHVS, CDR2 FNYEAQ.